Given below is one TCR beta chain in context. Its cognate antigen is unknown. The data are from a study of prognosis after radiotherapy for stage I lung cancer. Study conclusions and caveats: Tumor specificity of the expanded TCR clones was not determined.

Genomic DNA yielded TCR beta CDR3, amplified by two-round multiplex PCR. During first-round PCR, primers specific to each TRBV and TRBJ gene were used. TCRdb recomputed calls from the multiplex PCR reads with MiXCR, one row per CDR3 protein. Among fewer than 35,000 distinct CDR3 sequences listed, roughly 31% were seen once. The CDR3 is made up of 14 amino acids. With 5 bases removed from V and 4 bases from J, the gap between germline ends came to 15 bases. Germline V gives CDR1 SNHLY, CDR2 FYNNEI. The J gene is TRBJ2-7, the V gene TRBV2, with D perhaps matching TRBD1 or TRBD2 (5 bases each). The clonotype was recovered from a donor over 45 with non-small cell lung cancer. This sample comprised PBMCs, obtained before or after stereotactic body radiation therapy (not recorded which). The CDR3 region is CASSPSRGSYEQYF. The CDR3 DNA is TGTGCCAGCAGTCCTTCGAGGGGCTCGTACGAGCAGTACTTC.